The clone carrying this T cell receptor beta chain was seen more than once but under ten times. Its antigen is undetermined. The junction departs from germline at one end; a sequencing error may be responsible. Healthy Caucasian individuals made up all the donors. The sample comes from a study of identical twins. General study results and limits: Out-of-frame TCR alpha sharing observed in monozygotic twins exceeded model estimates.

Unique molecular identifiers were in the cDNA, with template-switch universal primer binding. One entry per CDR3 protein results from TCRdb running MiXCR on the 5' RACE reads. This repertoire shows more than 1.5 million distinct CDR3 sequences, more than 30% found once; its top ten account for under 0.35%. This CDR3 contains 16 residues. CDR1 LGHNA and CDR2 YNFKEQ come from the germline V gene. The sample consisted of cord blood. This clonotype originated in a newborn girl in good health. This chain joins TRBV4-2 and TRBJ2-1; D may correspond to TRBD1 or TRBD2 (5 bases each). For the CDR3, the DNA is TGTGCCAGCATCCAAAATGGGGCTAGCCGCTACAATGAGCAGTTCTTC. This sequence encodes CASIQNGASRYNEQFF.